A single sample is the source of the 20 T cell receptor beta chains below, sequenced in a study of blood T cell repertoires in COVID-19. TCRdb's copy holds only in-frame clones and misses some; the assay was immunoSEQ multiplex PCR. The repertoire holds approximately 140,000 clones, with around 82% as singletons. Sequencing used peripheral blood. These receptors came from a man aged 55 to 70 with active or convalescent COVID-19.

This chain connects TRBV9 to TRBJ1-3; possible D gene TRBD1, 6 bases. From germline, CDR1 is SGDLS and CDR2 YYNGEE. The V end was cut by 3 bases, the J end by 3 bases, with 16 bases between. The CDR3 has 16 amino acids. Here the CDR3 DNA reads TGTGCCAGCAGCGGCGGACAGCGAAACTTTGGAAACACCATATATTTT. As protein: CASSGGQRNFGNTIYF.

CDR3 residues: CASTAWQGNTGELFF. Here the CDR3 DNA reads TGTGCCAGCACCGCCTGGCAGGGGAACACCGGGGAGCTGTTTTTT. The J gene is TRBJ2-2, the V gene TRBV6-5; D possibly corresponds to TRBD1 (5 bases). The CDR3 extends over 15 amino acids. Looked up from germline, CDR1 is MNHEY and CDR2 is SVGAGI. The V end lost 7 bases, the J end lost 1 base, and 13 bases lay between the germline ends.

CDR3 loop: CASSSSGQGVNEQFF. The CDR3, as DNA: TGTGCCAGCAGCTCATCGGGACAGGGGGTCAATGAGCAGTTCTTC. The genes are TRBV9 and TRBJ2-1, with 11 bases that match TRBD1. The germline V gene encodes CDR1 SGDLS and CDR2 YYNGEE. The CDR3 consists of 15 residues. J lost 6 bases, V lost 4 bases, and 6 bases had no gene match. Drawing the rest from reference TRBV9 and TRBJ2-1, the complete variable domain is DSGVTQTPKHLITATGQRVTLRCSPRSGDLSVYWYQQSLDQGLQFLIQYYNGEERAKGNILERFSAQQFPDLHSELNLSSLELGDSALYFCASSSSGQGVNEQFFGPGTRLTVL.

CDR3: CASRDRVGSEKLFF. The CDR3 DNA sequence: TGTGCCAGCAGGGACAGGGTTGGGAGCGAAAAACTGTTTTTT. The chain recombines TRBV2 with TRBJ1-4; 8 nucleotides align to TRBD1. After removal of 6 bases from V and 8 bases from J, the junction contained 8 bases not matched to a gene. Germline CDR1 and CDR2: SNHLY and FYNNEI. This CDR3 contains 14 residues.

The chain is built from TRBV7-8 and TRBJ2-1; possibly TRBD2 for D (7 bases). The CDR3 length is 15 residues. Germline V lookup: CDR1 SGHVS, CDR2 FQNEAQ. V lost 4 bases, J lost 7 bases, and 17 bases lay in between. The CDR3 sequence: CASSSLRGRGNEQFF. The CDR3 nucleotides read TGTGCCAGCAGCTCCCTGAGGGGGAGGGGGAATGAGCAGTTCTTC. The full variable domain, in which reference TRBV7-8 and TRBJ2-1 provide the parts outside the CDR3, is GAGVSQSPRYKVAKRGQDVALRCDPISGHVSLFWYQQALGQGPEFLTYFQNEAQLDKSGLPSDRFFAERPEGSVSTLKIQRTQQEDSAVYLCASSSLRGRGNEQFFGPGTRLTVL.

V usage is TRBV7-2 and J usage is TRBJ1-1; TRBD1 matches at 9 bases. Looked up from germline, CDR1 is SGHTA and CDR2 is FQGNSA. The V segment lost 5 bases and the J segment 11 bases; nucleotides outside the gene matches: 9. This CDR3 is built from 13 residues. The CDR3 DNA reads as TGTGCCAGCAGCCAGGGGACAGGGATGTCGGCTTTCTTT. Its translation: CASSQGTGMSAFF. The variable domain in full, completed from reference TRBV7-2 and TRBJ1-1, reads GAGVSQSPSNKVTEKGKDVELRCDPISGHTALYWYRQSLGQGLEFLIYFQGNSAPDKSGLPSDRFSAERTGGSVSTLTIQRTQQEDSAVYLCASSQGTGMSAFFGQGTRLTVV.

This clone was found a few times. V gene TRBV11-3 combines with J gene TRBJ1-4; D is unclear. CDR1 SGHNT and CDR2 YENEEA come from the germline V gene. Between the trimmed V and J ends, which lost 1 base and 4 bases, there was a span of 16 bases. CDR3 length equals 17 residues. The CDR3 DNA follows: TGTGCCAGCAGCTTAGTATCCTGGGCAGGCTTTAATGAAAAACTGTTTTTT. This translates into CASSLVSWAGFNEKLFF. Drawing the rest from reference TRBV11-3 and TRBJ1-4, the complete variable domain is EAGVVQSPRYKIIEKKQPVAFWCNPISGHNTLYWYLQNLGQGPELLIRYENEEAVDDSQLPKDRFSAERLKGVDSTLKIQPAELGDSAVYLCASSLVSWAGFNEKLFFGSGTQLSVL.

The rearrangement joins TRBV22-1 to TRBJ2-7; the D call in the table, TRBD1, was not verified against the DNA. TRBV22-1 is reported as a pseudogene. CDR3 size: 15 residues. The CDR3 DNA is TGTCCTGGGAGCGCACCTAGGACAGGCTCCTACGAGCAGTACTTC. Encoded protein: CPGSAPRTGSYEQYF.

The rearrangement uses TRBV28 and TRBJ2-1; tentative D call: TRBD1 (6 bases). V lost 3 bases to trimming and J lost 7 bases, with 16 bases between them. Per germline, CDR1 MDHEN and CDR2 SYDVKM. The length of the CDR3 is 15 residues. CDR3 sequence: CASSFSQGSKNEQFF. CDR3 DNA: TGTGCCAGCAGTTTTAGTCAGGGGAGTAAAAATGAGCAGTTCTTC. The full variable domain, its missing parts supplied by reference TRBV28 and TRBJ2-1, is DVKVTQSSRYLVKRTGEKVFLECVQDMDHENMFWYRQDPGLGLRLIYFSYDVKMKEKGDIPEGYSVSREKKERFSLILESASTNQTSMYLCASSFSQGSKNEQFFGPGTRLTVL.

This chain joins TRBV28 and TRBJ2-2; D remains ambiguous. V was pared by 6 bases and J by 2 bases, with 7 bases between. The V gene's germline CDR1 is MDHEN and CDR2 SYDVKM. The CDR3 extends over 13 amino acids. The CDR3 loop reads CASSPQNTGELFF. CDR3 DNA: TGTGCCAGCAGCCCCCAAAACACCGGGGAGCTGTTTTTT. Variable domain in full (rest from reference TRBV28 and TRBJ2-2): DVKVTQSSRYLVKRTGEKVFLECVQDMDHENMFWYRQDPGLGLRLIYFSYDVKMKEKGDIPEGYSVSREKKERFSLILESASTNQTSMYLCASSPQNTGELFFGEGSRLTVL.

This chain uses TRBV20-1 with TRBJ2-7; weak D call: TRBD1 (6 bases). The CDR3 consists of 11 residues. V dropped 6 bases and J dropped 5 bases, with 11 bases sitting between them. From germline, CDR1 is DFQATT and CDR2 SNEGSKA (reference sequence). CDR3 sequence: CSAGQGHEQYF. The CDR3 nucleotides read TGCAGTGCGGGGCAGGGGCACGAGCAGTACTTC.

V and J are TRBV5-1 and TRBJ2-7, with D possibly being TRBD1 (6 bases). The CDR3 runs 15 residues. In germline, CDR1 is SGHRS, CDR2 YFSETQ. V was trimmed by 4 bases and J by 0 bases, leaving 14 bases between them. This CDR3 reads CASSPSTGSSYEQYF. The CDR3 nucleotides read TGCGCCAGCAGCCCATCCACAGGGTCCTCCTACGAGCAGTACTTC.

This chain connects TRBV7-7 to TRBJ2-1; the match to TRBD2 covers 7 bases. CDR3 size: 16 residues. Germline V gene data show CDR1 as SSHAT and CDR2 as FNYEAQ (reference sequence). The trim removed 5 bases at V and 10 bases at J, leaving 17 bases unmatched. Written as DNA, the CDR3 is TGTGCCAGCAGCCCCGGAGGGCCTACTAGCGCCGGCGAGCAGTTCTTC. Translated: CASSPGGPTSAGEQFF. Drawing the rest from reference TRBV7-7 and TRBJ2-1, the complete variable domain is GAGVSQSPRYKVTKRGQDVTLRCDPISSHATLYWYQQALGQGPEFLTYFNYEAQPDKSGLPSDRFSAERPEGSISTLTIQRTEQRDSAMYRCASSPGGPTSAGEQFFGPGTRLTVL.

The chain recombines TRBV3-1 (or the pseudogene TRBV3-2) with TRBJ1-5; TRBD1 is a possible D gene (6 bases). Per the germline V gene, CDR1 is LGHDT and CDR2 is YNNKEL (reference sequence). V shed 6 bases and J shed 1 base, with 13 bases lying between them. The CDR3 is made up of 15 amino acids. CDR3 region: CASSQTGNSNQPQHF. CDR3 coding DNA: TGTGCCAGCAGTCAGACAGGTAACAGCAATCAGCCCCAGCATTTT.

This chain joins TRBV24-1 and TRBJ2-7; a weak D match, TRBD1 (5 bases). The V and J ends lost 9 bases and 2 bases respectively, with 16 bases between them. This CDR3 region has 14 residues. Germline V gene data show CDR1 as KGHDR and CDR2 as SFDVKD. The CDR3 DNA follows: TGTGCCACCTCTGAGCCAGGGATCCCCTACGAGCAGTACTTC. It translates to CATSEPGIPYEQYF.

The J gene is TRBJ1-5, the V gene TRBV19, with a tentative D call TRBD1 (5 bases). CDR1 LNHDA and CDR2 SQIVND come from the germline V gene (reference sequence). V shed 5 bases and J shed 1 base, with 9 bases lying between them. CDR3 length equals 14 residues. CDR3 amino acids: CASSPQGSNQPQHF. As DNA, the CDR3 is TGTGCCAGTAGTCCCCAGGGCAGCAATCAGCCCCAGCATTTT.

The genes are TRBV10-3 and TRBJ1-1; D may be TRBD1 (5 bases). V was trimmed by 10 bases and J by 1 base, leaving 10 bases between them. The germline gives CDR1 ENHRY, CDR2 SYGVKD. This CDR3 has 12 amino acids. CDR3 sequence (DNA): TGTGCCACCACGACAGCGAACACTGAAGCTTTCTTT. This encodes CATTTANTEAFF.

The rearrangement uses TRBV7-3 and TRBJ2-3; D is uncertain. Looked up from germline, CDR1 is SGHTA and CDR2 is FQGTGA. Trimming took 2 bases from V and 2 from J, leaving 11 bases between them. This CDR3 is 15 amino acids long. The DNA of the CDR3 is TGTGCCAGCAGCTTAGTGGGCACTGACACAGATACGCAGTATTTT. Translated: CASSLVGTDTDTQYF.

This clone appeared a single time. The chain couples TRBV7-8 to TRBJ1-6; a possible D gene is TRBD1 (5 bases). Trimming cost V 5 bases and J 0 bases, with 14 bases left between them. Germline-derived CDR1 and CDR2 are SGHVS and FQNEAQ. The CDR3 spans 17 residues. CDR3 protein: CASSRRGGSSYNSPLHF. In nucleotides, the CDR3 is TGTGCCAGCAGCCGTCGGGGCGGGAGCTCCTATAATTCACCCCTCCACTTT.

The CDR3 reads CASSERRQGTDTQYF. For the CDR3, the DNA is TGTGCCAGCAGTGAACGCCGACAGGGCACAGATACGCAGTATTTT. The chain has TRBV25-1 and TRBJ2-3, with a tentative D call TRBD1 (6 bases). The CDR3 has 15 amino acids. In germline, CDR1 is MGHDK, CDR2 SYGVNS. Trimming cost V 2 bases and J 1 base, with 10 bases left between them.